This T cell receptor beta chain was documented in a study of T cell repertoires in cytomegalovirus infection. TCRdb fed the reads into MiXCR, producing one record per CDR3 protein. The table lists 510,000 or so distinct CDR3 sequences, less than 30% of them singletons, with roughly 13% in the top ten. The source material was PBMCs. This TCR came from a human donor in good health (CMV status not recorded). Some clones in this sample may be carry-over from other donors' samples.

The CDR3 DNA is TGTGCCAGCAGCTTAGAATCAGGGTTGGAAAACACCATATATTTT. This translates into CASSLESGLENTIYF. The chain joins TRBV11-3 to TRBJ1-3, with D possibly TRBD1 on 5 matching bases. This CDR3 has 15 amino acids. V was cut by 0 bases and J by 6 bases, with 12 bases left in between. The germline CDR1 and CDR2 sequences are SGHNT and YENEEA.